This T cell receptor beta chain was recovered during a study of naive and memory T cell subsets. Trimming at V came to 0 bases and at J to 7 bases, leaving 9 bases not matched to a gene. The CDR3 contains 17 residues. Germline CDR1 reads MNHNS; CDR2 reads SASEGT. An equimolar mix of two oligonucleotides served as the beta constant-region primer for TRBC1 and TRBC2. Nested alpha and beta constant-region primers with the SP2 primer drove four PCR rounds on ligated cDNA. One entry per CDR3 protein, called by TCRdb with MiXCR from the UMI-ligation and nested PCR reads. The sample lists 120,000 or so distinct CDR3 sequences; 36% were seen once.

The sample taken for sequencing was central memory CD4+ T cells from blood. This clonotype originated in a human donor in good health. This rearrangement joins TRBV6-1 to TRBJ1-6, with 7 positions matching TRBD1. For the CDR3, the DNA is TGTGCCAGCAGTGAAGCCCCTGCCAGGGGGGTAAATTCACCCCTCCACTTT. This gives the protein CASSEAPARGVNSPLHF.